This entry lists 5 T cell receptor beta chains sequenced from one sample in a study of shared clonotypes between healthy human individuals. Measured with immunoSEQ multiplex PCR; TCRdb has only the in-frame clones, and not every one. Of 2 million to 2.5 million clones listed, roughly 90% were seen once; the top ten hold more than 0.35%. The specimen was naive CD4+ T cells from PBMCs. Subset meaning: CD45RA+ positively selected. The receptors shown here come from a man aged 18 to 30 in good health. Some clones in this sample may be carry-over from other donors' samples.

This chain links TRBV28 with TRBJ1-2; D is uncertain. The V end was cut by 5 bases, the J end by 3 bases, with 13 bases between. This CDR3 contains 14 residues. Germline V gene lookup returns CDR1 MDHEN and CDR2 SYDVKM. DNA of the CDR3: TGTGCCAGCAGTCCCGTAAAAGTAGACTATGGCTACACCTTC. Encoded protein: CASSPVKVDYGYTF.

The chain couples TRBV5-1 to TRBJ1-1, with D perhaps TRBD1 (5 bases). CDR1 and CDR2 from the germline V gene are SGHRS and YFSETQ. The germline V and J ends were trimmed by 2 bases and 1 base, with 12 bases remaining between them. The CDR3 totals 15 residues. The CDR3 sequence is CASSFSAGPNTEAFF. In nucleotides, the CDR3 is TGCGCCAGCAGCTTCTCGGCAGGGCCGAACACTGAAGCTTTCTTT.

The gene calls are TRBV28 and TRBJ2-1; D ambiguous. The CDR3 totals 12 residues. The germline gives CDR1 MDHEN, CDR2 SYDVKM. The V end was cut by 8 bases, the J end by 10 bases, with 15 bases between. In DNA, the CDR3 is TGTGCCAGCGGAAACCCGTTGGGGGAGCAGTTCTTC. Translation: CASGNPLGEQFF.

The genes are TRBV7-2 and TRBJ1-1; D is perhaps TRBD1 (6 bases). Germline values: CDR1 SGHTA, CDR2 FQGNSA. Trimming stripped 8 bases from V and 0 bases from J, with 16 bases between. This CDR3 region has 15 residues. CDR3 residues: CASCAGHTMNTEAFF. DNA for the CDR3: TGTGCCAGCTGCGCGGGACATACTATGAACACTGAAGCTTTCTTT.

The chain combines TRBV9 with TRBJ2-7; a possible D gene is TRBD2 (6 bases). This CDR3 is built from 15 residues. Trimming shortened V by 3 bases and J by 0 bases, and 13 bases separated the two germline ends. CDR1 is SGDLS, CDR2 YYNGEE, per germline. The CDR3 bases are TGTGCCAGCAGCGCCACCGGGACTTACTCCTACGAGCAGTACTTC. Encoded protein: CASSATGTYSYEQYF.